The entry below gives a single T cell receptor beta chain sequence along with its context. Its antigen remains unknown. This entry belongs to a study of cytomegalovirus exposure and HLA in healthy donors. Study-level points and caveats: When a later analysis was performed, an Asian-associated ancestry cluster reportedly had fewer N-insertions than the roughly 630-donor mean.

Germline assignment: CDR1 MDHEN and CDR2 SYDVKM. The V gene end was trimmed by 6 bases and the J gene end by 2 bases; junction bases not matched to a gene: 13. CDR3 length equals 19 residues. Amplification used 60 Vbeta primers and 13 Jbeta primers. Repertoires were generated with immunoSEQ multiplex PCR, while TCRdb's copy carries only in-frame clones and drops some. The data contain some 120,000 clones, around 61% of them singletons. The sequence was obtained from a woman in her 30s in good health and CMV-seronegative. The sequencing input was PBMCs. The chain employs TRBV28 and TRBJ2-3; TRBD2 aligns across 14 bases. CDR3 coding DNA: TGTGCCAGCAGCCACCGAACGACTAGCGGGAGGGGGTCCACAGATACGCAGTATTTT. This gives the protein CASSHRTTSGRGSTDTQYF.